The rows below give T cell receptor beta chains drawn from one sample of a study of CD4 T cells in relation to SARS-CoV-2 and coronaviruses. TCRdb's copy holds only in-frame clones and misses some; the assay was immunoSEQ multiplex PCR. Among over 35,000 clones listed, around 77% were seen once. What these receptors recognize is not known. Sequencing was carried out using memory CD4+ T cells from PBMCs, cultured in vitro. Receptor source: an adult with COVID-19. Both conserved end residues are part of each CDR3. Each record gives: clone size, V gene, J gene, D gene, CDR3 protein, CDR3 DNA. A D gene is named only where the DNA matches it firmly. Size is stated for part of the rows, as once, few or many counts, or as a class when the clone is expanded.

>NA|TRBV2|TRBJ2-2|NA
CASSDSWTGELFF
TGTGCCAGCAGTGACTCATGGACCGGGGAGCTGTTTTTT
>NA|TRBV4-1|TRBJ2-5|NA
CASSQSVRGARLRPTQETQYF
TGCGCCAGCAGCCAGTCGGTTAGGGGGGCGAGGTTGAGGCCGACACAAGAGACCCAGTACTTC
>NA|TRBV19|TRBJ2-7|NA
CASSIEASSEQYF
TGTGCCAGTAGTATCGAGGCTAGCTCCGAGCAGTACTTC
>NA|TRBV18|TRBJ2-1|TRBD2
CASSPAGLAGSNEQFF
TGTGCCAGCTCACCAGCGGGACTAGCGGGGTCGAATGAGCAGTTCTTC
>NA|TRBV9|TRBJ1-1|TRBD1
CASSVQQGPLTEAFF
TGTGCCAGCAGCGTCCAACAGGGGCCCCTCACTGAAGCTTTCTTT
>large|TRBV29-1|TRBJ2-6|NA
CSVETTGTAYSGANVLTF
TGCAGCGTTGAAACTACCGGGACGGCTTACTCTGGGGCCAACGTCCTGACTTTC
>few|TRBV3-1/TRBV3-2|TRBJ2-7|TRBD1
CASSRQGGDYEQYF
TGTGCCAGCAGCCGACAGGGGGGGGACTACGAGCAGTACTTC
>NA|TRBV6-5|TRBJ2-2|NA
CASSYLSGFDTGELFF
TGTGCCAGCAGTTACCTTTCGGGGTTCGACACCGGGGAGCTGTTTTTT
>NA|TRBV15|TRBJ1-4|NA
CATSRDLGQINEKLFF
TGTGCCACCAGCAGAGATTTAGGTCAGATTAATGAAAAACTGTTTTTT
>NA|TRBV6-6|TRBJ1-4|NA
CASRPGTAANEKLFF
TGTGCCAGCAGACCCGGGACGGCTGCTAATGAAAAACTGTTTTTT
>NA|TRBV7-8|TRBJ2-3|TRBD2
CASSLGLAGGDTQYF
TGTGCCAGCAGCTTAGGGTTAGCGGGAGGAGATACGCAGTATTTT